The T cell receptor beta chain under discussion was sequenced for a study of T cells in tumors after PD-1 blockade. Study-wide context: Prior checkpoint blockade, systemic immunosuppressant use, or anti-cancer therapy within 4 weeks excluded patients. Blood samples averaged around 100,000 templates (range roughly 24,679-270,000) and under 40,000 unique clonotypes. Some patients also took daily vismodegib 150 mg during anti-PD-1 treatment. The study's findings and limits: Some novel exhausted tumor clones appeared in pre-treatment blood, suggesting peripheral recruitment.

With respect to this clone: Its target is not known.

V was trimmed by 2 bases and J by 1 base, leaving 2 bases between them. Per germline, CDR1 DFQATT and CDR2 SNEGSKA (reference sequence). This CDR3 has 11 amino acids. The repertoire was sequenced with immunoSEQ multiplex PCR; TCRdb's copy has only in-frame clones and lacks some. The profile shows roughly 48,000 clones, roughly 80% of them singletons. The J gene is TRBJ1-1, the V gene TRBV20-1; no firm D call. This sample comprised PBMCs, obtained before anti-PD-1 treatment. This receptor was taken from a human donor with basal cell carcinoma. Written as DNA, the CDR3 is TGCAGTGCTAGACGGAACACTGAAGCTTTCTTT. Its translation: CSARRNTEAFF.